Below, 18 T cell receptor beta chains from the same sample are listed, as sequenced in a study of regulatory T cells in long-lasting Graves disease. The sample's time point: newly diagnosed GD, antithyroid drugs for less than 3 months. The TCR library was made from RNA that had been extracted from PBMCs in TRIzol. The TCR beta library used iRepertoire HTBI primers with Arm-PCR amplification of CDR3. A single record per CDR3 protein comes from TCRdb applying MiXCR to the multiplex PCR reads. There are 680,000 or so distinct CDR3 sequences in the sample; 15% to 20% occur only once, and 15% to 20% lies in the top ten. The sample was also reused in another study, on T cells in Graves' hyperthyroidism and ophthalmopathy.

Sequences were derived from peripheral blood mononuclear cells (PBMCs), sampled at new diagnosis, from a patient treated with antithyroid drugs. The receptor source for this set is a woman in her twenties or thirties with Graves disease.

This clonotype has at least ten counts. The V call is TRBV24-1, the J call TRBJ2-1, with TRBD2 identical over 9 bases. The CDR3 is 15 amino acids. Trimming took 4 bases from V and 8 from J; bases not matched to a gene: 8. CDR1 is KGHDR, CDR2 SFDVKD, per germline. CDR3 coding DNA: TGTGCCACCAGTGACGGCTCAGCGGGAGGCTATGAGCAGTTCTTC. Translated, it gives CATSDGSAGGYEQFF.

Only a few counts were recorded for this clonotype. The chain uses TRBV30 and TRBJ2-2, with D perhaps matching TRBD2 (6 bases). The CDR3 consists of 16 residues. The V end lost 0 bases, the J end lost 1 base, and 12 bases lay between the germline ends. CDR1 and CDR2 (germline): GTSNPN, SVGIG (reference sequence). For the CDR3, the DNA is TGTGCCTGGAGTGTACGTTGGGGAGGGAACACCGGGGAGCTGTTTTTT. Amino acid sequence: CAWSVRWGGNTGELFF.

The rearrangement joins TRBV5-1 to TRBJ2-3; tentative D call: TRBD2 (5 bases). From germline, CDR1 is SGHRS and CDR2 YFSETQ. V was clipped by 0 bases and J by 0 bases, with 14 bases between them. The CDR3 extends over 17 amino acids. The CDR3 spells CASSLAGRGTSTDTQYF. As DNA, the CDR3 is TGCGCCAGCAGCTTGGCCGGTCGGGGTACTAGCACAGATACGCAGTATTTT.

V usage is TRBV7-9 and J usage is TRBJ1-1, with TRBD1 as a possible D gene (5 bases). The germline V and J ends were trimmed by 7 bases and 6 bases, with 24 bases remaining between them. Per germline, CDR1 SEHNR and CDR2 FQNEAQ (reference sequence). The CDR3 extends over 16 amino acids. The CDR3 is CASKWYGTVKRAEAFF. The CDR3 nucleotides read TGTGCCAGCAAGTGGTACGGGACGGTTAAGAGGGCTGAAGCTTTCTTT.

This clonotype showed up just a few times. The J gene is TRBJ1-6, the V gene TRBV27; D not certain. Trimming took 4 bases from V and 0 from J, leaving 16 bases between them. This CDR3 region has 18 residues. Germline CDR1 and CDR2: MNHEY and SMNVEV (reference sequence). CDR3 protein: CASSWRSQEFSYNSPLHF. DNA for the CDR3: TGTGCCAGCAGTTGGAGGTCCCAGGAGTTCTCCTATAATTCACCCCTCCACTTT.

The chain links TRBV12-3 or TRBV12-4 to TRBJ2-3, with 7 bases fitting TRBD2. The J segment lost 5 bases and the V segment lost 6 bases, leaving 14 bases of the junction unmatched. This CDR3 comprises 16 residues. The CDR3 DNA reads TGTGCCAGCAGACCCCAGGGTGGCGGGAGTGTAGATACGCAGTATTTT. This gives the protein CASRPQGGGSVDTQYF.

The gene calls are TRBV7-2 and TRBJ2-7; D unclear. This CDR3 has 11 amino acids. The germline gives CDR1 SGHTA, CDR2 FQGNSA. Trimming left V 1 base short and J 9 bases short, with 7 bases between. The chain's CDR3 is CASSLGSWQYF. The CDR3 coding sequence is TGTGCCAGCAGCTTAGGGTCTTGGCAGTACTTC.

The rearrangement joins TRBV7-2 to TRBJ2-5; 8 nucleotides align to TRBD2. The CDR3 is 18 amino acids. Germline trimming cut 1 base from V and 4 bases from J; bases unmatched to any gene: 14. Per the germline V gene, CDR1 is SGHTA and CDR2 is FQGNSA. DNA of the CDR3: TGTGCCAGCAGCTTAGGATCGGGAGGGCCTTGGGTTGGAGAGACCCAGTACTTC. It codes for CASSLGSGGPWVGETQYF.

J is TRBJ2-1 and V is TRBV15; possibly TRBD1 or TRBD2 for D (6 bases each). Germline CDR1 and CDR2: LNHNV and YYDKDF (reference sequence). Trimming cost V 1 base and J 0 bases, with 16 bases left between them. CDR3 size: 18 residues. CDR3 DNA sequence: TGTGCCACCAGCAGAGCCCCCCGGGGGCCAGTCTCCTACAATGAGCAGTTCTTC. Its translation is CATSRAPRGPVSYNEQFF.

This clonotype turned up a few times. The chain joins TRBV28 to TRBJ1-3; 7 bases map to TRBD1. Germline CDR1 is MDHEN and CDR2 is SYDVKM. This CDR3 has 16 residues. Germline trimming cut 4 bases from V and 4 bases from J; bases unmatched to any gene: 10. CDR3 residues: CASSSLTGPSGNTIYF. The CDR3 DNA sequence: TGTGCCAGCAGTTCCTTGACAGGGCCCTCCGGAAACACCATATATTTT.

In this sample, this clonotype turned up many times. CDR3 DNA sequence: TGCAGCGTTGTCGATGGGAGTAGCAATCAGCCCCAGCATTTT. Its protein is CSVVDGSSNQPQHF. J is TRBJ1-5 and V is TRBV29-1; D gene ambiguous. Germline CDR1 and CDR2: SQVTM and ANQGSEA. V was shortened by 4 bases and J by 0 bases, with 10 bases between the two germline ends. The CDR3 consists of 14 residues.

Ten or more counts support this clonotype. The chain links TRBV5-6 to TRBJ2-5; TRBD1 or TRBD2 may be the D gene (5 bases each). V was pared by 4 bases and J by 4 bases, with 17 bases between. The CDR3 sequence is 15 residues long. Germline CDR1 reads SGHDT; CDR2 reads YYEEEE. This CDR3 is CASSPGPEQVETQYF. Here the CDR3 DNA reads TGTGCCAGCAGCCCGGGGCCCGAGCAAGTAGAGACCCAGTACTTC.

This clonotype was detected only a few times. CDR3 nucleotide sequence: TGTGCCAGCAATCCGGGACAGGGGGCGAACGGACTGTTTTTT. This gives the protein CASNPGQGANGLFF. This chain links TRBV6-1 with TRBJ1-4; 12 bases line up with TRBD1. V was pared by 7 bases and J by 13 bases, with 10 bases of the junction left unmatched. This CDR3 is 14 amino acids long. Germline lookup yields CDR1 MNHNS and CDR2 SASEGT.

This clonotype was counted at least ten times. The genes are TRBV7-8 and TRBJ1-2; D unresolved. The CDR3 totals 13 residues. Trimming removed 5 bases from V and 7 bases from J, with 14 bases in between. The germline gives CDR1 SGHVS, CDR2 FQNEAQ. In DNA form, the CDR3 reads TGTGCCAGCAGCCCCCACCCTGATTCTGGCTACACCTTC. Protein: CASSPHPDSGYTF.

In its sample, this clonotype was seen a few times. The chain has TRBV7-9 and TRBJ2-1; D remains ambiguous. With 5 bases removed from V and 8 bases from J, the gap between germline ends came to 10 bases. The CDR3 extends over 12 amino acids. Germline V CDR1 and CDR2: SEHNR, FQNEAQ (reference sequence). The CDR3 loop reads CASSRSIDEQFF. The CDR3 DNA follows: TGTGCCAGCAGCCGGAGTATTGATGAGCAGTTCTTC. The variable domain in full, completed from reference TRBV7-9 and TRBJ2-1, reads DTGVSQNPRHKITKRGQNVTFRCDPISEHNRLYWYRQTLGQGPEFLTYFQNEAQLEKSRLLSDRFSAERPKGSFSTLEIQRTEQGDSAMYLCASSRSIDEQFFGPGTRLTVL.

The V call is TRBV27, the J call TRBJ2-7; the match to TRBD2 covers 7 bases. CDR3 length: 16 amino acids. The V gene's germline CDR1 is MNHEY and CDR2 SMNVEV (reference sequence). V was clipped by 0 bases and J by 7 bases; unmatched bases: 12. CDR3 sequence reads: CASSLSGVAGLGEQYF. The CDR3 coding sequence is TGTGCCAGCAGTTTATCGGGGGTAGCGGGTTTGGGGGAGCAGTACTTC.

This clonotype was detected many times. V is TRBV6-1 and J is TRBJ1-5; no clear D. The CDR3 loop spans 17 amino acids. Trimming stripped 0 bases from V and 4 bases from J, with 16 bases between. CDR1 and CDR2 (germline): MNHNS, SASEGT. CDR3 in amino acids: CASSEARQGWGNQPQHF. The CDR3 bases are TGTGCCAGCAGTGAAGCGCGTCAAGGGTGGGGAAATCAGCCCCAGCATTTT.

This chain links TRBV29-1 with TRBJ2-3; the match to TRBD2 covers 7 bases. The V segment lost 4 bases and the J segment 7 bases; nucleotides outside the gene matches: 5. Per germline, CDR1 SQVTM and CDR2 ANQGSEA. This CDR3 spans 12 amino acids. CDR3 sequence: CSVVREANTQYF. As DNA, the CDR3 is TGCAGCGTTGTTCGGGAGGCCAATACGCAGTATTTT.